The 7 T cell receptor beta chains reported below all come from one sample, sequenced in a study of OX40 agonist ivuxolimab in advanced cancers. Sequencing was performed with immunoSEQ multiplex PCR; in TCRdb, only in-frame clones are kept and a portion is missing. The repertoire holds tens of thousands of clones, with 85% to 95% as singletons. The material was CD4+ or CD8+ T cells sorted from blood, obtained in a trial of the OX40 agonist ivuxolimab. These receptors all stem from an adult with an advanced solid tumor such as melanoma, head and neck, liver or kidney cancer.

This clone has only a few counts. The chain couples TRBV4-3 to TRBJ2-5; 11 bases fit TRBD2. In germline, CDR1 is LGHNA, CDR2 YSLEER. V trimming: 0 bases; J trimming: 5 bases; junction bases outside the gene matches: 11. The CDR3 loop spans 18 amino acids. The CDR3 here is CASSQEGGSGRAPETQYF. The CDR3 bases are TGCGCCAGCAGCCAAGAAGGGGGTAGCGGGAGGGCTCCCGAGACCCAGTACTTC.

J is TRBJ1-5 and V is TRBV10-3, with a weak D call TRBD1 (5 bases). This CDR3 is built from 15 residues. V gave up 4 bases and J gave up 6 bases, with 16 bases separating them. Germline CDR1 ENHRY, CDR2 SYGVKD. The CDR3 nucleotides are TGTGCCATCAGTGGGCAGGGCCGTGGAGGTCAGCCCCAGCATTTT. Translating gives CAISGQGRGGQPQHF.

The J gene is TRBJ2-5, the V gene TRBV28; D ambiguous. Per the germline V gene, CDR1 is MDHEN and CDR2 is SYDVKM. This CDR3 is 11 amino acids long. V lost 6 bases and J lost 4, with 6 bases in between. In DNA, the CDR3 is TGTGCCAGCAGGAACACAGAGACCCAGTACTTC. It yields the protein CASRNTETQYF.

The chain carries TRBV19 and TRBJ2-5, with 9 bases identical to TRBD2. The CDR3 loop spans 17 amino acids. Germline V gene data show CDR1 as LNHDA and CDR2 as SQIVND (reference sequence). The ends lost 3 bases at V and 2 bases at J; junction bases unmatched: 10. The CDR3 protein is CASSIVGSGRSQETQYF. CDR3 coding DNA: TGTGCCAGTAGTATTGTTGGTAGCGGGAGATCACAAGAGACCCAGTACTTC. The whole variable domain, filled in from reference TRBV19 and TRBJ2-5, reads DGGITQSPKYLFRKEGQNVTLSCEQNLNHDAMYWYRQDPGQGLRLIYYSQIVNDFQKGDIAEGYSVSREKKESFPLTVTSAQKNPTAFYLCASSIVGSGRSQETQYFGPGTRLLVL.

CDR3 protein: CASSSLRGSQETQYF. DNA for the CDR3: TGTGCCAGCAGCTCCCTACGAGGCTCGCAAGAGACCCAGTACTTC. V usage is TRBV27 and J usage is TRBJ2-5; unclear D gene. CDR3 length: 15 residues. Trimming shortened V by 6 bases and J by 2 bases, and 16 bases separated the two germline ends. The germline gives CDR1 MNHEY, CDR2 SMNVEV (reference sequence).

The chain carries TRBV6-5 and TRBJ1-2; possibly TRBD1 for D (5 bases). With 7 bases removed from V and 8 bases from J, the gap between germline ends came to 20 bases. The CDR3 is made up of 14 amino acids. Germline V gene data show CDR1 as MNHEY and CDR2 as SVGAGI. The CDR3 protein is CASTSGSSPWGYTF. CDR3 coding DNA: TGTGCCAGCACCTCAGGGAGTTCCCCATGGGGCTACACCTTC.

The J gene is TRBJ2-7, the V gene TRBV7-8; D gene unclear. Germline CDR1 and CDR2: SGHVS and FQNEAQ. This CDR3 comprises 11 residues. Trimming stripped 5 bases from V and 3 bases from J, with 5 bases between. The CDR3 sequence is CASSPNYEQYF. Written as DNA, the CDR3 is TGTGCCAGCAGCCCCAACTACGAGCAGTACTTC.